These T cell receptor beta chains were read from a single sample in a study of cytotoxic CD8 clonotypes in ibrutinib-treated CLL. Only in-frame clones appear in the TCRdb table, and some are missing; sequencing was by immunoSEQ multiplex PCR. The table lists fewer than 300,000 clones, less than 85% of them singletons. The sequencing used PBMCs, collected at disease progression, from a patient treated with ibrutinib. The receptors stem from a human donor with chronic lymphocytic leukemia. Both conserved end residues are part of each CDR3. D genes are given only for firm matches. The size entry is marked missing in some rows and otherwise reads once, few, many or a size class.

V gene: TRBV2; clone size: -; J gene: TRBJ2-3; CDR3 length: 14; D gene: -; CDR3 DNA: TGTGCCAGCAGTGACGACGGGGGCACAGATACGCAGTATTTT; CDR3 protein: CASSDDGGTDTQYF
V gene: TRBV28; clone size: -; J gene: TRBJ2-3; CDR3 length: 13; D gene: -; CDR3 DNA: TGTGCCAGCAGTCAACTCAGGCTAGATACGCAGTATTTT; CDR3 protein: CASSQLRLDTQYF
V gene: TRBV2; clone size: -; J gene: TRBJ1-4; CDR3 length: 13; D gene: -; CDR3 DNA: TGTGCCAGCAGTGATGGGAGGGATGAAAAACTGTTTTTT; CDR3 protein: CASSDGRDEKLFF
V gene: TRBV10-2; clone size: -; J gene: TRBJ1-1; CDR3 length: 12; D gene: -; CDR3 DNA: TGCGCCAGCAGTGAGGACCGGGCACTAGATTTCTTT; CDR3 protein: CASSEDRALDFF
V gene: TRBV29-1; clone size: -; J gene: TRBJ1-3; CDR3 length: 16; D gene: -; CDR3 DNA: TGCAGCGTTGAAATTCAAGGTCAGACCTCTGGAAACACCATATATTTT; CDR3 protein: CSVEIQGQTSGNTIYF
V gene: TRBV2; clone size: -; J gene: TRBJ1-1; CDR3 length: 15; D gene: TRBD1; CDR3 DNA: TGTGCCAGCAGTCTCCTTGGGACAGAAAACACTGAAGCTTTCTTT; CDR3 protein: CASSLLGTENTEAFF
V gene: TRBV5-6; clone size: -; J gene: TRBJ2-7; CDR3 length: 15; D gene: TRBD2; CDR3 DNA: TGTGCCAGCAGCCAAAGCGGGAGGCTCGCCTACGAGCAGTACTTC; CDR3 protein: CASSQSGRLAYEQYF
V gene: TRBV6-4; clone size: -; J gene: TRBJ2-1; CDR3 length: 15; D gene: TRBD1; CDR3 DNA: TGTGCCAGCAGTCTTAGACAGGGGGGTGGCTATGAGCAGTTCTTC; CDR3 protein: CASSLRQGGGYEQFF
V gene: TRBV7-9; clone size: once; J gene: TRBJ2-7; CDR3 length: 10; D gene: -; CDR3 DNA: TGTGCCAGCGGCCTTTACGAGCAGTACTTC; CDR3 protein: CASGLYEQYF
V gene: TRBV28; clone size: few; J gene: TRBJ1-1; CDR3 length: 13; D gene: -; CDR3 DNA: TGTGCCAGCAGATATGACAAGAACACTGAAGCTTTCTTT; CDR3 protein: CASRYDKNTEAFF
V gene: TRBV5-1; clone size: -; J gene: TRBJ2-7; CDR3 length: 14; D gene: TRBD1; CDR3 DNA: TGCGCCAGCAGCTATGCGACAGGGGACTACGAGCAGTACTTC; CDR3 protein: CASSYATGDYEQYF
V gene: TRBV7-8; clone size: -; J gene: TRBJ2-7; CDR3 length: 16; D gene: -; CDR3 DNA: TGTGCCAGCAGTTTACCAGGGGAGCCAAATCACTACGAGCAGTACTTC; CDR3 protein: CASSLPGEPNHYEQYF
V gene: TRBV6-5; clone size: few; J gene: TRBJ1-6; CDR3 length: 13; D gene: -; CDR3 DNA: TGTGCCAGCAGTTACTCGGAACTATCACCCCTCCACTTT; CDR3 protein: CASSYSELSPLHF
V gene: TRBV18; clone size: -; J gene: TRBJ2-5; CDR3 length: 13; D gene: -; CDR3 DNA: TGTGCCAGCTCACCAGTTAGGGGAGAGACCCAGTACTTC; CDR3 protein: CASSPVRGETQYF
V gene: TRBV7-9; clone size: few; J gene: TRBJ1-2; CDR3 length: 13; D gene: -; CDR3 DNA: TGTGCCAGCAGCTTAGAGGGTGGCTATGGCTACACCTTC; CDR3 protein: CASSLEGGYGYTF
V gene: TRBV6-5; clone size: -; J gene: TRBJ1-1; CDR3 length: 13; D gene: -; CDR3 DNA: TGTGCCAGCAGTTACAGGCTCAACACTGAAGCTTTCTTT; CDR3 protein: CASSYRLNTEAFF
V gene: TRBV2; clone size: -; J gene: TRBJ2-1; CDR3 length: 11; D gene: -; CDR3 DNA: TGTGCCAGCAGCCCAGGGGTAGAGCAGTTCTTC; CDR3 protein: CASSPGVEQFF
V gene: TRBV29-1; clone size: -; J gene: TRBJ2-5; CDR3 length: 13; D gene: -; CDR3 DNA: TGCAGCGTTGACAGGGCGGATCAAGAGACCCAGTACTTC; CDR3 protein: CSVDRADQETQYF
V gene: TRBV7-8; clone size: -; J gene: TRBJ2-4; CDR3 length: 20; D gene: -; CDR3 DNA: TGTGCCAGCAGCTTAGGGAAAAAGGGAGGAGGGTTGATAGCCAAAAACATTCAGTACTTC; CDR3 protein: CASSLGKKGGGLIAKNIQYF
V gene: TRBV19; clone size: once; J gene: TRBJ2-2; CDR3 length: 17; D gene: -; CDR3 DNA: TGTGCCAGTAGTATAGTTACCGGACTCTTGAACACCGGGGAGCTGTTTTTT; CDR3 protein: CASSIVTGLLNTGELFF
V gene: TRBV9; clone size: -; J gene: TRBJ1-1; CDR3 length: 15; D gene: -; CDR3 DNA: TGTGCCAGCAGCCCCTTGCTCCCGGAGTACACTGAAGCTTTCTTT; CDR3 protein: CASSPLLPEYTEAFF
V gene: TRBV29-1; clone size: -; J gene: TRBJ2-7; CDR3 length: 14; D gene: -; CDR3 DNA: TGCAGCGTAGAGACAGGGAGGGCGGCCTACGAGCAGTACTTC; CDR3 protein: CSVETGRAAYEQYF
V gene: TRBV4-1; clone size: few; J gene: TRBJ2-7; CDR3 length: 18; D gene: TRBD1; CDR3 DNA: TGCGCCAGCAGCCAAGATTTGGAGCGTGGACAGGTCGCCTACGAGCAGTACTTC; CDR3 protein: CASSQDLERGQVAYEQYF
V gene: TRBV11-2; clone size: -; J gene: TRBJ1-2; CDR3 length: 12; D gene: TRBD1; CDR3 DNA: TGTGCCAGCAGCGACAGGGGGTTTGGCTACACCTTC; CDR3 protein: CASSDRGFGYTF